This passage covers 2 T cell receptor beta chains from one sample sequenced in a study of CD8 T cells in ankylosing spondylitis. MiXCR, run by TCRdb on the 5' RACE reads, gives a single entry per CDR3 protein. The sample has roughly 42,000 distinct CDR3 sequences; roughly 2.5% are singletons. The sequenced sample consisted of blood, either unsorted or a sorted T cell fraction (not recorded which). These receptors originate from a male donor with ankylosing spondylitis or in good health (not recorded which).

This clonotype was picked up many times. J is TRBJ1-1 and V is TRBV9; D is undetermined. Germline assignment: CDR1 SGDLS and CDR2 YYNGEE. V gave up 2 bases and J gave up 1 base, with 6 bases separating them. This CDR3 has 13 residues. The CDR3 DNA sequence: TGTGCCAGCAGCGTTCCCGGGAACACTGAAGCTTTCTTT. Its translation is CASSVPGNTEAFF.

This clonotype was seen ten or more times. The V and J genes are TRBV9 and TRBJ1-3; D is ambiguous. Deletions cut 4 bases from V and 0 bases from J, with 11 bases between. Germline V CDR1 and CDR2: SGDLS, YYNGEE. This CDR3 contains 15 residues. CDR3 DNA sequence: TGTGCCAGCAGCTCCGACCCCGACTCTGGAAACACCATATATTTT. This encodes CASSSDPDSGNTIYF. Full variable domain (remainder filled in from reference TRBV9 and TRBJ1-3): DSGVTQTPKHLITATGQRVTLRCSPRSGDLSVYWYQQSLDQGLQFLIQYYNGEERAKGNILERFSAQQFPDLHSELNLSSLELGDSALYFCASSSDPDSGNTIYFGEGSWLTVV.